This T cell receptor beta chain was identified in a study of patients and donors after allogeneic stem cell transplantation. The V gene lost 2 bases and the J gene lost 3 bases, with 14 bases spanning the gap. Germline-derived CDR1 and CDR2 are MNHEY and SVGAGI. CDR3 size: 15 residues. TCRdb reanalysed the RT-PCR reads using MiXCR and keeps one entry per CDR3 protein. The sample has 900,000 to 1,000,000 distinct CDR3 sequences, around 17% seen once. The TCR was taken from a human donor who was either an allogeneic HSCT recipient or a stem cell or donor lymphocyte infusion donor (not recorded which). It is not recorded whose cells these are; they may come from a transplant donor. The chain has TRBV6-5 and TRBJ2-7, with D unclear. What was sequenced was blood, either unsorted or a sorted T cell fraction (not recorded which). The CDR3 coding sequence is TGTGCCAGCAGTTACCGGGCAGTTGTAGACTACGAGCAGTACTTC. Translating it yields CASSYRAVVDYEQYF.